This record looks at one T cell receptor (beta chain) sequence and its context. Its antigen remains unidentified. Every participant with HIV received treatment in the United States. Cryopreserved PBMC, at roughly 1-11 million per sample, were present before DNA extraction. Sequencing used immunoSEQ v3.0 at survey level. TCRdb's copy holds only in-frame clones and misses some; the assay was immunoSEQ multiplex PCR. Among about 21,000 clones listed, approximately 82% were seen once. CDR1 and CDR2 (germline): SGHDN, FVKESK. This CDR3 spans 14 amino acids. Trimming removed 2 bases at V and 10 bases at J, with 17 bases between. This sample stems from a study of long-term antiretroviral therapy in people with HIV. Regarding the study as a whole: Despite increasing after ART, diversity remained lower than that of transplant donor controls. Information pertaining to ART adherence, viral resistance or therapeutic modifications was not obtained.

The sample was unsorted PBMCs, taken at the start of antiretroviral therapy. This TCR was sampled from a man aged 50 to 60 with HIV. This chain joins TRBV14 and TRBJ1-1, with a weak D call TRBD1 (6 bases). DNA of the CDR3: TGTGCCAGCAGCCAATCCCGACAGGAGAAGGGAGCTTTCTTT. This codes for CASSQSRQEKGAFF. Full variable domain (rest looked up from reference TRBV14 and TRBJ1-1): EAGVTQFPSHSVIEKGQTVTLRCDPISGHDNLYWYRRVMGKEIKFLLHFVKESKQDESGMPNNRFLAERTGGTYSTLKVQPAELEDSGVYFCASSQSRQEKGAFFGQGTRLTVV.